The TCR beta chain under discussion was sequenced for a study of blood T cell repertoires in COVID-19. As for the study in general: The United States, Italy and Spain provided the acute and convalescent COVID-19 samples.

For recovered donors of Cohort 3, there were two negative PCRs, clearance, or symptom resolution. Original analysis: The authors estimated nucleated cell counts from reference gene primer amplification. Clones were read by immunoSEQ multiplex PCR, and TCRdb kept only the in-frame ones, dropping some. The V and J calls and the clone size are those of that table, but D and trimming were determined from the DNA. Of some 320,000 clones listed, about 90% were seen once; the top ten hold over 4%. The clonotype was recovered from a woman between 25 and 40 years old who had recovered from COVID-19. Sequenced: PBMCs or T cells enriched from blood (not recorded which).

CDR3 residues: CASSLQQGWGTEAFF. CDR3 nucleotide sequence: TGCGCCAGCAGCCTCCAACAGGGGTGGGGCACTGAAGCTTTCTTT. The chain links TRBV4-1 to TRBJ1-1; 7 bases align to TRBD1. CDR3 length: 15 amino acids. Germline loops: CDR1 MGHRA, CDR2 YSYEKL. V trimming: 4 bases; J trimming: 4 bases; junction bases outside the gene matches: 9.